This T cell receptor (beta chain) was recorded in a study of beta chain features in type 1 diabetes. Study results and limitations: Within the patient group, naive, central memory and Treg TCRB repertoires appeared more similar to each other than within healthy donors. Type 1 diabetes patients had TCRB CDR3s that were shorter (moderately but significantly so) in all four CD4+ subsets.

The study reverse transcribed the entire isolated RNA, so it sequenced expressed TCRB transcripts. Generated by immunoSEQ multiplex PCR, the TCRdb table keeps only in-frame clones and is missing some. This repertoire shows some 660,000 clones, over 12% found once; its top ten account for roughly 0.04%. Worth noting for this clone: Antigen: not known.

Central memory, naive, regulatory and stem cell-like memory CD4+ cells were sorted by CD45RO/CCR7/CD25/CD127/CD95/CD27. Germline V gene sequence: CDR1 KGHSH, CDR2 LQKENI. CDR3 size: 15 residues. After removal of 5 bases from V and 3 bases from J, the junction contained 6 bases not matched to a gene. The source is a man between 18 and 35 years old with type 1 diabetes. What was sequenced was naive CD4+ T cells from blood. The chain uses TRBV18 and TRBJ2-5; TRBD1 aligns across 10 bases. This chain's CDR3 is CASSVRQGAEETQYF. The CDR3 DNA is TGTGCCAGCTCAGTGAGACAGGGGGCCGAAGAGACCCAGTACTTC.